The 23 T cell receptor beta chains in this list originate from one sample, sequenced in a study of technical replicates of blood from a few donors. Only in-frame clones appear in the TCRdb table, and some are missing; sequencing was by immunoSEQ multiplex PCR. The data contain 80,000 or so clones, approximately 80% of them seen just once; the ten biggest clones take up nearly 4%. The material sequenced was PBMCs. The receptors originated from a human donor in good health. Some clones in this sample may be carry-over from other donors' samples.

The J gene is TRBJ2-5, the V gene TRBV7-6, with D unclear. This CDR3 has 15 amino acids. V lost 4 bases and J 5 bases, leaving 17 bases between the germline ends. Per the germline V gene, CDR1 is SGHVS and CDR2 is FNYEAQ. The CDR3 spells CASSSSPVDGETQYF. CDR3 coding DNA: TGTGCCAGCAGCTCAAGTCCGGTCGACGGGGAGACCCAGTACTTC. The full variable domain, in which reference TRBV7-6 and TRBJ2-5 provide the parts outside the CDR3, is GAGVSQSPRYKVTKRGQDVALRCDPISGHVSLYWYRQALGQGPEFLTYFNYEAQQDKSGLPNDRFSAERPEGSISTLTIQRTEQRDSAMYRCASSSSPVDGETQYFGPGTRLLVL.

The J gene is TRBJ2-7, the V gene TRBV4-3, with D perhaps matching TRBD2 (5 bases). V was clipped by 1 base and J by 3 bases, with 10 bases between them. CDR3 length: 14 residues. CDR1 is LGHNA, CDR2 YSLEER, per germline. CDR3 sequence: CASSQAGSGYEQYF. CDR3 nucleotides: TGCGCCAGCAGCCAAGCGGGGTCAGGCTACGAGCAGTACTTC.

This rearrangement joins TRBV5-4 to TRBJ1-1; TRBD1 is a possible D gene (6 bases). The CDR3 is made up of 15 amino acids. Germline V gene sequence: CDR1 SGHNT, CDR2 YYREEE (reference sequence). The V gene lost 4 bases and the J gene lost 3 bases, with 16 bases spanning the gap. The CDR3 DNA reads TGTGCCAGCAGCGACACTACAGGGTACGACACTGAAGCTTTCTTT. Protein sequence: CASSDTTGYDTEAFF.

This clone was detected once. The gene calls are TRBV19 and TRBJ1-1; D remains ambiguous. Germline loops: CDR1 LNHDA, CDR2 SQIVND (reference sequence). This CDR3 contains 13 residues. V was pared by 3 bases and J by 5 bases, with 10 bases between. The CDR3 loop is CASSIPGWTEAFF. The CDR3 DNA sequence: TGTGCCAGTAGTATCCCGGGGTGGACTGAAGCTTTCTTT.

This chain joins TRBV28 and TRBJ2-3; TRBD2 is a possible D gene (5 bases). CDR3 length: 17 residues. V was cut by 8 bases and J by 2 bases, with 23 bases left in between. CDR1 is MDHEN and CDR2 is SYDVKM in the germline V gene. CDR3 bases: TGTGCCAGCTCAACCCCTTATGGGCTAGCATTCACAGATACGCAGTATTTT. Amino acid sequence: CASSTPYGLAFTDTQYF.

The chain links TRBV13 to TRBJ2-5; 10 bases are a match to TRBD2. Germline V gene lookup returns CDR1 PRHDT and CDR2 FYEKMQ (reference sequence). V dropped 4 bases and J dropped 5; count of bases not matched to a gene: 7. The CDR3 is 15 amino acids. This CDR3 reads CASSSLAGAGETQYF. CDR3 DNA sequence: TGTGCCAGCAGCTCCCTAGCGGGAGCGGGGGAGACCCAGTACTTC.

The rearrangement links TRBV7-2 to TRBJ1-3, with D perhaps matching TRBD1 (5 bases). Germline assignment: CDR1 SGHTA and CDR2 FQGNSA. The CDR3 loop spans 15 amino acids. V lost 2 bases and J 3 bases, leaving 11 bases between the germline ends. DNA for the CDR3: TGTGCCAGCAGCTTACTTGGGACTGGTGGAAACACCATATATTTT. Its protein is CASSLLGTGGNTIYF.

A single count supports this clone. The chain is built from TRBV7-2 and TRBJ2-2; TRBD2 matches 16 bases. Germline CDR1 is SGHTA and CDR2 is FQGNSA. The CDR3 extends over 17 amino acids. Unmatched junction bases numbered 5, after V lost 5 bases and J lost 5 bases. CDR3 sequence reads: CASSPPGLAGGTGELFF. CDR3 sequence (DNA): TGTGCCAGCAGCCCACCGGGACTAGCGGGGGGGACCGGGGAGCTGTTTTTT.

The chain uses TRBV25-1 and TRBJ2-3, with TRBD2 identical over 8 bases. This CDR3 has 16 amino acids. Unmatched junction bases numbered 4, after V lost 0 bases and J lost 2 bases. Per germline, CDR1 MGHDK and CDR2 SYGVNS. CDR3 in amino acids: CASSEYRRGVTDTQYF. DNA of the CDR3: TGTGCCAGCAGTGAATACAGGCGGGGGGTCACAGATACGCAGTATTTT.

The chain is built from TRBV7-9 and TRBJ1-6; tentative D call: TRBD1 (6 bases). The CDR3 contains 13 residues. V shed 10 bases and J shed 7 bases, with 14 bases lying between them. Looked up from germline, CDR1 is SEHNR and CDR2 is FQNEAQ (reference sequence). CDR3 nucleotides: TGTGCCATCCCGACAGGTTCGAATTCACCCCTCCACTTT. Its translation is CAIPTGSNSPLHF. The full variable domain, rest sourced from reference TRBV7-9 and TRBJ1-6, is DTGVSQNPRHKITKRGQNVTFRCDPISEHNRLYWYRQTLGQGPEFLTYFQNEAQLEKSRLLSDRFSAERPKGSFSTLEIQRTEQGDSAMYLCAIPTGSNSPLHFGNGTRLTVT.

This chain links TRBV4-2 with TRBJ1-1, with 10 positions matching TRBD1. J was trimmed by 5 bases and V by 0 bases; bases with no gene match: 6. The CDR3 runs to 16 residues. CDR1 LGHNA and CDR2 YNFKEQ come from the germline V gene. The CDR3 DNA reads as TGTGCCAGCAGCCAAGAAAGACAGGGGGCGAGAACTGAAGCTTTCTTT. Encoded protein: CASSQERQGARTEAFF.

The V and J genes are TRBV15 and TRBJ1-1; D perhaps matches TRBD1 (5 bases). This CDR3 has 19 residues. Germline assignment: CDR1 LNHNV and CDR2 YYDKDF (reference sequence). Trimming shortened V by 1 base and J by 5 bases, and 26 bases separated the two germline ends. The CDR3, as DNA: TGTGCCACCAGCAGAGTCCCCGATGTTACAGGCTGGGGTAAAACTGAAGCTTTCTTT. It yields the protein CATSRVPDVTGWGKTEAFF.

The chain joins TRBV7-8 to TRBJ1-6; possibly TRBD1 for D (6 bases). The germline gives CDR1 SGHVS, CDR2 FQNEAQ. This CDR3 comprises 16 residues. The ends were cut back, 1 base at V and 7 bases at J, with 14 bases in the middle. CDR3 protein: CASSLEYRVANSPLHF. CDR3 in DNA: TGTGCCAGCAGCTTAGAGTACAGGGTGGCGAATTCACCCCTCCACTTT.

J is TRBJ1-2 and V is TRBV7-9, with D perhaps TRBD1 (5 bases). The length of the CDR3 is 15 residues. CDR1 is SEHNR and CDR2 is FQNEAQ in the germline V gene (reference sequence). V lost 0 bases to trimming and J lost 5 bases, with 13 bases between them. The CDR3 coding sequence is TGTGCCAGCAGCTTAGCTGGGGGGACGGTATATGGCTACACCTTC. It encodes CASSLAGGTVYGYTF.

The rearrangement links TRBV7-6 to TRBJ2-3; 7 bases line up with TRBD2. The CDR3 is made up of 14 amino acids. Trimming at V came to 4 bases and at J to 1 base, leaving 2 bases not matched to a gene. Germline V CDR1 and CDR2: SGHVS, FNYEAQ. CDR3 sequence: CASSYAGGTDTQYF. The CDR3 bases are TGTGCCAGCAGCTACGCGGGGGGCACAGATACGCAGTATTTT.

V and J are TRBV11-2 and TRBJ2-3, with 7 bases aligning to TRBD2. This CDR3 region has 15 residues. CDR1 and CDR2 (germline): SGHAT, FQNNGV. V was clipped by 5 bases and J by 6 bases; unmatched bases: 11. CDR3 loop: CASSQSGTFGDTQYF. CDR3 coding DNA: TGTGCCAGCAGCCAGAGCGGGACCTTCGGGGATACGCAGTATTTT.

The V call is TRBV19, the J call TRBJ2-5; TRBD1 agrees at 10 bases. Germline lookup yields CDR1 LNHDA and CDR2 SQIVND (reference sequence). This CDR3 is built from 14 residues. Trimming removed 6 bases from V and 4 bases from J; junction bases left unmatched: 5. The CDR3 here is CASRGQGKRETQYF. CDR3 nucleotide sequence: TGTGCCAGTAGGGGACAGGGGAAGAGAGAGACCCAGTACTTC.

The V gene is TRBV2, the J gene TRBJ2-2, with D possibly being TRBD1 (5 bases). CDR1 is SNHLY, CDR2 FYNNEI, per germline. The V and J ends lost 3 bases and 9 bases respectively, with 17 bases between them. The CDR3 has 15 residues. The CDR3 coding sequence is TGTGCCAGCAGTGAGTTATGGGGCGTTAGCCGGGAGCTGTTTTTT. This gives the protein CASSELWGVSRELFF.

The genes are TRBV9 and TRBJ1-2, with 7 bases lining up with TRBD1. The CDR3 is 14 amino acids. The germline V gene encodes CDR1 SGDLS and CDR2 YYNGEE. Germline trimming cut 0 bases from V and 8 bases from J; bases unmatched to any gene: 7. CDR3 DNA sequence: TGTGCCAGCAGCGTAGGAGCAGGGGGACCAGGCTACACCTTC. The encoded protein is CASSVGAGGPGYTF.

The chain has TRBV7-9 and TRBJ1-2; a possible D gene is TRBD1 (6 bases). Germline assignment: CDR1 SEHNR and CDR2 FQNEAQ (reference sequence). The CDR3 runs to 15 residues. With 1 base removed from V and 5 bases from J, the gap between germline ends came to 14 bases. The CDR3 bases are TGTGCCAGCAGCTTAGAGGGGGGGCTGGCGTATGGCTACACCTTC. As protein: CASSLEGGLAYGYTF.

The V gene is TRBV6-1, the J gene TRBJ1-2, with D possibly matching TRBD1 (6 bases). V lost 7 bases to trimming and J lost 6 bases, with 12 bases between them. This CDR3 contains 12 residues. Germline V gene lookup returns CDR1 MNHNS and CDR2 SASEGT. The CDR3 sequence is CASTLDSHGYTF. The DNA of the CDR3 is TGTGCCAGCACCCTGGACAGCCATGGCTACACCTTC.

V and J are TRBV6-5 and TRBJ1-2; the match to TRBD1 covers 8 bases. The J segment lost 9 bases and the V segment lost 6 bases, leaving 6 bases of the junction unmatched. CDR3 length: 12 residues. Germline CDR1 is MNHEY and CDR2 is SVGAGI. Here the CDR3 reads CASRDREVRYTF. The CDR3 DNA sequence: TGTGCCAGCAGGGACAGGGAGGTCCGCTACACCTTC.

CDR3: CASSLGLAAQETQYF. The CDR3 coding sequence is TGTGCCAGCAGTCTCGGACTAGCGGCCCAAGAGACCCAGTACTTC. The chain has TRBV5-5 and TRBJ2-5, with 10 bases matching TRBD2. This CDR3 region has 15 residues. V shed 5 bases and J 1 base; nucleotides not matched to a gene: 5. Per germline, CDR1 SGHKS and CDR2 YYEKEE (reference sequence).